Following are 12 T cell receptor beta chains from one sample sequenced in a study of blood T cell repertoires in COVID-19. The table came from immunoSEQ multiplex PCR; TCRdb's copy has only in-frame clones and leaves some out. The table records some 42,000 clones, under 85% of them present only once. The sequencing sample was made of peripheral blood. The receptors come from a human donor in a cohort sampled during active COVID-19.

The CDR3 is CASSSRLAGGFFTDTQYF. CDR3 DNA: TGTGCCAGCAGCTCTAGACTAGCGGGGGGGTTTTTTACAGATACGCAGTATTTT. The chain uses TRBV4-2 and TRBJ2-3; TRBD2 aligns across 14 bases. There are 18 residues in the CDR3. Trimming took 5 bases from V and 3 from J; bases not matched to a gene: 10. The V gene's germline CDR1 is LGHNA and CDR2 YNFKEQ.

This chain joins TRBV11-1 and TRBJ2-7, with D maybe TRBD2 (5 bases). The germline gives CDR1 SGHAT, CDR2 FQDESV (reference sequence). V was cut by 1 base and J by 3 bases, with 10 bases left in between. This CDR3 is 14 amino acids long. The CDR3 DNA reads as TGTGCCAGCAGCTTAGGTCGAGGAGGCTACGAGCAGTACTTC. It translates to CASSLGRGGYEQYF.

This CDR3 is CASSQATGPHEQYF. The CDR3 DNA reads TGCGCCAGCAGTCAGGCGACAGGGCCCCACGAGCAGTACTTC. The V gene is TRBV23-1, the J gene TRBJ2-7; TRBD1 matches at 7 bases. TRBV23-1 is an ORF; its function is uncertain. With 3 bases clipped from V and 5 bases from J, the junction kept 7 bases outside the gene matches. The CDR3 consists of 14 residues.

The chain is built from TRBV5-1 and TRBJ2-7; the match to TRBD2 covers 9 bases. V lost 5 bases, J lost 3 bases, and 6 bases stayed unmatched. CDR3 length: 14 residues. Germline CDR1 and CDR2: SGHRS and YFSETQ. The CDR3 nucleotides are TGCGCCAGCAGGGCTAGCGGGACCCACTACGAGCAGTACTTC. The encoded protein is CASRASGTHYEQYF.

The chain combines TRBV9 with TRBJ2-1, with D possibly matching TRBD2 (7 bases). V lost 4 bases and J 4 bases, leaving 21 bases between the germline ends. Germline loops: CDR1 SGDLS, CDR2 YYNGEE. The CDR3 is 17 amino acids. The CDR3 protein is CASSFSPSGGPYNEQFF. DNA for the CDR3: TGTGCCAGCAGCTTCTCACCTTCGGGGGGCCCTTACAATGAGCAGTTCTTC. Filled out from reference TRBV9 and TRBJ2-1, the complete variable domain reads DSGVTQTPKHLITATGQRVTLRCSPRSGDLSVYWYQQSLDQGLQFLIQYYNGEERAKGNILERFSAQQFPDLHSELNLSSLELGDSALYFCASSFSPSGGPYNEQFFGPGTRLTVL.

The CDR3 nucleotides read TGTGCCAGCAGCCAGGGGGCTCTCGGGGGGTTCCACGAGCAGTACTTC. Its translation is CASSQGALGGFHEQYF. The rearrangement joins TRBV3-1 (or the pseudogene TRBV3-2) to TRBJ2-7; TRBD2 is a possible D gene (7 bases). V shed 3 bases and J shed 5 bases, with 20 bases lying between them. The CDR3 loop spans 16 amino acids. The germline CDR1 and CDR2 sequences are LGHDT and YNNKEL (reference sequence).

The gene calls are TRBV5-4 and TRBJ2-5, with 8 positions matching TRBD2. V gave up 4 bases and J gave up 2 bases; unmatched junction bases: 10. The germline gives CDR1 SGHNT, CDR2 YYREEE (reference sequence). The CDR3 has 16 residues. The CDR3 is CASSPRGGIAQETQYF. The CDR3, as DNA: TGTGCCAGCAGCCCCCGCGGGGGGATCGCACAAGAGACCCAGTACTTC.

This chain uses TRBV2 with TRBJ2-2; D perhaps matches TRBD1 (6 bases). The germline V and J ends were trimmed by 7 bases and 7 bases, with 19 bases remaining between them. This CDR3 has 15 residues. The germline V gene encodes CDR1 SNHLY and CDR2 FYNNEI. The CDR3 loop is CASIRQVGVGGELFF. The CDR3 DNA reads TGTGCCAGCATCCGACAGGTGGGGGTAGGCGGGGAGCTGTTTTTT.

The chain recombines TRBV28 with TRBJ1-3; TRBD1 is a possible D gene (6 bases). This CDR3 contains 15 residues. Germline CDR1 reads MDHEN; CDR2 reads SYDVKM. The V end lost 6 bases, the J end lost 4 bases, and 16 bases lay between the germline ends. The chain's CDR3 is CASSPAGTQGNTIYF. The DNA for the CDR3 is TGTGCCAGCAGCCCCGCCGGGACACAAGGAAACACCATATATTTT.

The sample holds many counts of this clone. The genes are TRBV4-2 and TRBJ2-7, with TRBD2 matching 9 bases. V lost 1 base and J lost 5; bases outside the gene matches: 6. CDR1 LGHNA and CDR2 YNFKEQ come from the germline V gene. CDR3 length equals 15 residues. The CDR3, as DNA: TGTGCCAGCAGCCAAGGTCGCGGGGGGGCTAACGAGCAGTACTTC. Protein sequence: CASSQGRGGANEQYF.

This chain joins TRBV11-1 and TRBJ2-1, with D possibly matching TRBD1 (5 bases). The CDR3 extends over 12 amino acids. Trimming cost V 3 bases and J 5 bases, with 5 bases left between them. CDR1 SGHAT and CDR2 FQDESV come from the germline V gene (reference sequence). CDR3 coding DNA: TGTGCCAGCAGCTTGACAGACAATGAGCAGTTCTTC. It translates to CASSLTDNEQFF.

This clone was counted a single time. The chain links TRBV3-1 (or the pseudogene TRBV3-2) to TRBJ2-1; 8 positions agree with TRBD1. The CDR3 spans 14 residues. Germline trimming cut 7 bases from V and 6 bases from J; bases unmatched to any gene: 8. The germline gives CDR1 LGHDT, CDR2 YNNKEL (reference sequence). CDR3 DNA: TGTGCCAGCATGGACAGGGTCCTCCCCAATGAGCAGTTCTTC. Protein product: CASMDRVLPNEQFF.